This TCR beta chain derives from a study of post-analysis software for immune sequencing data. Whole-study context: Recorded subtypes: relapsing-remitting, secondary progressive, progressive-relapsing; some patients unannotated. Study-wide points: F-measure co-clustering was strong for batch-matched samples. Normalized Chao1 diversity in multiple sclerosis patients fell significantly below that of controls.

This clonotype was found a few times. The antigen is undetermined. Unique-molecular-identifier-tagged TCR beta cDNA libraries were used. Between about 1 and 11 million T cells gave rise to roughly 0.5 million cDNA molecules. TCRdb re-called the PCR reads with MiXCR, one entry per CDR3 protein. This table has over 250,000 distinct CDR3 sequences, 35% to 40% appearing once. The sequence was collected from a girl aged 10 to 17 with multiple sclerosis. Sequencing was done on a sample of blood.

CDR3: CASSLGAPGQRSNQPQHF. The DNA of the CDR3 is TGTGCCAGCAGCTTAGGGGCCCCGGGACAAAGAAGCAATCAGCCCCAGCATTTT. The genes are TRBV7-2 and TRBJ1-5, with D perhaps matching TRBD1 (6 bases). Germline loops: CDR1 SGHTA, CDR2 FQGNSA. This CDR3 has 18 amino acids. V lost 1 base and J 1 base, leaving 17 bases between the germline ends.